One sample yielded the 26 T cell receptor beta chains listed below, sequenced in a study of OX40 agonist ivuxolimab in advanced cancers. TCRdb's table, derived via immunoSEQ multiplex PCR, lists solely in-frame clones and lacks some. The sample lists under 100,000 clones; 80% to 95% were seen once. The sample here was CD4+ or CD8+ T cells sorted from blood, taken in a trial of the OX40 agonist ivuxolimab. These receptor sequences come from an adult with an advanced solid tumor such as melanoma, head and neck, liver or kidney cancer.

This chain joins TRBV18 and TRBJ2-5; 11 positions match TRBD2. This CDR3 comprises 17 residues. Germline V gene data show CDR1 as KGHSH and CDR2 as LQKENI. V lost 3 bases, J lost 5 bases, and 11 bases stayed unmatched. The CDR3 DNA reads TGTGCCAGCTCACCTGGAGCACGACTAGCGGGACTCGAGACCCAGTACTTC. Residues: CASSPGARLAGLETQYF.

V is TRBV5-4 and J is TRBJ2-5; 9 bases fit TRBD1. The germline V gene encodes CDR1 SGHNT and CDR2 YYREEE (reference sequence). The V and J ends lost 5 bases and 5 bases, in that order; junction bases with no gene match: 7. The CDR3 runs to 14 residues. For the CDR3, the DNA is TGTGCCAGCAGGCAAGGGACAGGGCCCGAGACCCAGTACTTC. It encodes CASRQGTGPETQYF.

The chain joins TRBV18 to TRBJ1-1; D ambiguous. Germline V gene data show CDR1 as KGHSH and CDR2 as LQKENI. The CDR3 is made up of 12 amino acids. V lost 2 bases and J lost 10, with 11 bases in between. The CDR3 DNA reads TGTGCCAGCTCACCAAGAGGGCTGGGAGCTTTCTTT. As protein: CASSPRGLGAFF.

This clone was seen a few times. The chain has TRBV2 and TRBJ1-1, with D maybe TRBD1 (5 bases). This CDR3 is built from 12 residues. Per germline, CDR1 SNHLY and CDR2 FYNNEI. V gave up 9 bases and J gave up 4 bases, with 12 bases separating them. The DNA for the CDR3 is TGTGCCAGTGCCCAGGGAGTCACTGAAGCTTTCTTT. This translates into CASAQGVTEAFF.

This clone is a singleton in its sample. This chain connects TRBV5-1 to TRBJ2-5; 7 bases line up with TRBD2. V trimming: 2 bases; J trimming: 7 bases; junction bases outside the gene matches: 14. CDR1 is SGHRS and CDR2 is YFSETQ in the germline V gene. This CDR3 is built from 16 residues. The CDR3 DNA reads TGCGCCAGCAGCTTTAGTTTGCCAGGGAGGGATGGGACCCAGTACTTC. It is translated as CASSFSLPGRDGTQYF.

This chain links TRBV10-3 with TRBJ2-7, with a weak D call TRBD1 (5 bases). This CDR3 is 14 amino acids long. CDR1 and CDR2 (germline): ENHRY, SYGVKD. Trimming removed 1 base at V and 3 bases at J, with 10 bases between. The CDR3 region has the DNA TGTGCCATCAGTGAGTTGGACAAGCGCTACGAGCAGTACTTC. Encoded protein: CAISELDKRYEQYF.

The chain employs TRBV6-6 and TRBJ1-4; weak D call: TRBD1 (6 bases). The CDR3 is made up of 14 amino acids. The V end lost 7 bases, the J end lost 7 bases, and 16 bases lay between the germline ends. Germline values: CDR1 MNHNY, CDR2 SVGAGI (reference sequence). The CDR3 region is CASKTALGAEKLFF. CDR3 coding DNA: TGTGCCAGCAAAACGGCCCTGGGGGCTGAAAAACTGTTTTTT.

The J gene is TRBJ1-3, the V gene TRBV30; D ambiguous. V was cut by 0 bases and J by 7 bases, with 4 bases left in between. Germline loops: CDR1 GTSNPN, CDR2 SVGIG (reference sequence). The length of the CDR3 is 11 residues. DNA of the CDR3: TGTGCCTGGAGTGTTGGGAACACCATATATTTT. As protein: CAWSVGNTIYF. Variable domain in full (rest from reference TRBV30 and TRBJ1-3): SQTIHQWPATLVQPVGSPLSLECTVEGTSNPNLYWYRQAAGRGLQLLFYSVGIGQISSEVPQNLSASRPQDRQFILSSKKLLLSDSGFYLCAWSVGNTIYFGEGSWLTVV.

The chain carries TRBV7-2 and TRBJ1-4; D uncertain. V lost 5 bases and J lost 8, with 18 bases in between. Germline V gene lookup returns CDR1 SGHTA and CDR2 FQGNSA. The CDR3 is 15 residues long. CDR3 sequence reads: CASSPEYGIWEKLFF. Written as DNA, the CDR3 is TGTGCCAGCAGCCCAGAGTACGGGATCTGGGAAAAACTGTTTTTT.

This chain joins TRBV27 and TRBJ2-2; 8 bases fit TRBD2. Germline V gene data show CDR1 as MNHEY and CDR2 as SMNVEV (reference sequence). The V gene end was trimmed by 6 bases and the J gene end by 8 bases; junction bases not matched to a gene: 2. The CDR3 covers 12 residues. The CDR3 here is CASRAGVGELFF. CDR3 DNA: TGTGCCAGCAGAGCGGGAGTGGGGGAGCTGTTTTTT.

The rearrangement uses TRBV5-1 and TRBJ2-5; 9 bases fit TRBD1. Germline V CDR1 and CDR2: SGHRS, YFSETQ. There are 15 residues in the CDR3. V was clipped by 4 bases and J by 6 bases; unmatched bases: 10. The CDR3 region has the DNA TGCGCCAGCAGCACGGATGGACAGGGGTTGCAGACCCAGTACTTC. The encoded protein is CASSTDGQGLQTQYF.

This chain links TRBV5-1 with TRBJ2-1; D perhaps matches TRBD2 (5 bases). The V end was cut by 1 base, the J end by 3 bases, with 8 bases between. Looked up from germline, CDR1 is SGHRS and CDR2 is YFSETQ. The CDR3 is made up of 14 amino acids. CDR3 sequence reads: CASSLPGNYNEQFF. The CDR3 DNA follows: TGCGCCAGCAGCTTGCCGGGGAACTACAATGAGCAGTTCTTC.

This chain uses TRBV29-1 with TRBJ1-2; TRBD1 matches at 8 bases. J was trimmed by 5 bases and V by 7 bases; bases with no gene match: 6. CDR1 is SQVTM, CDR2 ANQGSEA, per germline. The CDR3 is 12 amino acids. CDR3 in DNA: TGCAGCGGGGGACAGGCCGGATATGGCTACACCTTC. This encodes CSGGQAGYGYTF.

Worth noting for this clone: This sample also contains other DNA sequences that code for the same CDR3. The V gene is TRBV12-5, the J gene TRBJ1-5; D uncertain. Germline V gene sequence: CDR1 LGHNT, CDR2 FRNRAP. The CDR3 loop spans 12 amino acids. V gave up 2 bases and J gave up 4 bases, with 3 bases separating them. CDR3 coding DNA: TGTGCTAGTGGTTTGACGAATCAGCCCCAGCATTTT. This gives the protein CASGLTNQPQHF.

The chain has TRBV30 and TRBJ1-1; the match to TRBD1 covers 7 bases. Per the germline V gene, CDR1 is GTSNPN and CDR2 is SVGIG (reference sequence). The CDR3 sequence is 13 residues long. Trimming cost V 2 bases and J 4 bases; bases outside gene matches: 4. The CDR3 sequence: CAWSRQGGTEAFF. Here the CDR3 DNA reads TGTGCCTGGAGTAGACAGGGAGGCACTGAAGCTTTCTTT.

This chain links TRBV6-5 with TRBJ2-7; 7 bases are a match to TRBD1. CDR1 is MNHEY and CDR2 is SVGAGI in the germline V gene. The CDR3 has 11 residues. V lost 2 bases and J lost 9; bases outside the gene matches: 1. Here the CDR3 DNA reads TGTGCCAGCAGTTACGGACAGGCGCAGTACTTC. Its translation is CASSYGQAQYF.

The chain couples TRBV18 to TRBJ2-4; 14 nucleotides agree with TRBD2. The V gene's germline CDR1 is KGHSH and CDR2 LQKENI. This CDR3 has 19 amino acids. Trimming at V came to 0 bases and at J to 2 bases, leaving 6 bases not matched to a gene. CDR3 coding DNA: TGTGCCAGCTCACCACCGGTGGGACTAGCGGGAGTACCCAAAAACATTCAGTACTTC. It encodes CASSPPVGLAGVPKNIQYF.

This clone was observed once. This chain connects TRBV4-1 to TRBJ1-2; D possibly corresponds to TRBD1 (5 bases). The CDR3 has 15 residues. V gave up 0 bases and J gave up 3 bases, with 11 bases separating them. CDR1 is MGHRA, CDR2 YSYEKL, per germline. The CDR3 region is CASSQDDRGDYGYTF. The CDR3 DNA follows: TGCGCCAGCAGCCAAGATGACAGAGGGGACTATGGCTACACCTTC.

The V gene is TRBV29-1, the J gene TRBJ2-3; tentatively, D is TRBD1 (5 bases). The end of the DNA is better explained by TRBJ1-5, so the J call may be wrong. The CDR3 has 13 residues. CDR1 SQVTM and CDR2 ANQGSEA come from the germline V gene. CDR3 in amino acids: CSYRPPGANPQHF. The CDR3 coding sequence is TGCAGTTATCGACCCCCCGGGGCGAACCCCCAGCATTTT.

The gene calls are TRBV5-1 and TRBJ2-7; D unresolved. Trimming stripped 4 bases from V and 1 base from J, with 9 bases between. Germline CDR1 reads SGHRS; CDR2 reads YFSETQ. This CDR3 is built from 13 residues. CDR3 loop: CASSATLSYEQYF. CDR3 sequence (DNA): TGCGCCAGCAGCGCTACACTATCCTACGAGCAGTACTTC. The whole variable domain, filled in from reference TRBV5-1 and TRBJ2-7, reads KAGVTQTPRYLIKTRGQQVTLSCSPISGHRSVSWYQQTPGQGLQFLFEYFSETQRNKGNFPGRFSGRQFSNSRSEMNVSTLELGDSALYLCASSATLSYEQYFGPGTRLTVT.

The genes are TRBV5-1 and TRBJ2-7; 7 bases line up with TRBD2. The CDR3 covers 14 residues. The trim removed 0 bases at V and 2 bases at J, leaving 2 bases unmatched. CDR1 is SGHRS and CDR2 is YFSETQ in the germline V gene. DNA for the CDR3: TGCGCCAGCAGCTTGGGAGGGAGGGCCTACGAGCAGTACTTC. As protein: CASSLGGRAYEQYF.

The CDR3, as DNA: TGTGCCTGGGAAATACAGGGGACCGAGCAGTACTTC. Protein product: CAWEIQGTEQYF. The V call is TRBV30, the J call TRBJ2-7, with TRBD1 matching 7 bases. The germline V gene has CDR1 GTSNPN and CDR2 SVGIG (reference sequence). V was clipped by 5 bases and J by 6 bases; unmatched bases: 7. The CDR3 covers 12 residues.

V is TRBV5-1 and J is TRBJ2-3, with 9 bases lining up with TRBD1. Germline loops: CDR1 SGHRS, CDR2 YFSETQ. This CDR3 contains 15 residues. The V gene end was trimmed by 3 bases and the J gene end by 3 bases; junction bases not matched to a gene: 5. In nucleotides, the CDR3 is TGCGCCAGCAGCTCGGGACAGGGAGGAACAGATACGCAGTATTTT. As protein: CASSSGQGGTDTQYF.

This clone is a singleton in its sample. The junction departs from the called germline gene at one end, perhaps through a read error. The chain uses TRBV7-7 and TRBJ2-2; D is perhaps TRBD1 (6 bases). Germline V CDR1 and CDR2: SSHAT, FNYEAQ (reference sequence). This CDR3 has 15 residues. The CDR3 region has the DNA TGTGCTAGCAGCCAGACAGGATTCGGGACCGGGGAGCTGTTTTTT. Amino acids: CASSQTGFGTGELFF.

V is TRBV11-1 and J is TRBJ2-7, with D hard to call. V lost 0 bases to trimming and J lost 6 bases, with 3 bases between them. Looked up from germline, CDR1 is SGHAT and CDR2 is FQDESV (reference sequence). The CDR3 is 11 amino acids. In DNA, the CDR3 is TGTGCCAGCAGCTTAGCGGCCGAGCAGTACTTC. Protein: CASSLAAEQYF.

This clone was recorded a few times. This sequence joins TRBV30 and TRBJ2-2, with D unclear. This CDR3 has 13 residues. CDR1 is GTSNPN and CDR2 is SVGIG in the germline V gene (reference sequence). Trimming took off 4 bases at V and 5 bases at J, with 11 bases between the two ends. CDR3 protein: CAWTPGYTGELFF. The CDR3 DNA is TGTGCCTGGACCCCTGGCTATACCGGGGAGCTGTTTTTT.